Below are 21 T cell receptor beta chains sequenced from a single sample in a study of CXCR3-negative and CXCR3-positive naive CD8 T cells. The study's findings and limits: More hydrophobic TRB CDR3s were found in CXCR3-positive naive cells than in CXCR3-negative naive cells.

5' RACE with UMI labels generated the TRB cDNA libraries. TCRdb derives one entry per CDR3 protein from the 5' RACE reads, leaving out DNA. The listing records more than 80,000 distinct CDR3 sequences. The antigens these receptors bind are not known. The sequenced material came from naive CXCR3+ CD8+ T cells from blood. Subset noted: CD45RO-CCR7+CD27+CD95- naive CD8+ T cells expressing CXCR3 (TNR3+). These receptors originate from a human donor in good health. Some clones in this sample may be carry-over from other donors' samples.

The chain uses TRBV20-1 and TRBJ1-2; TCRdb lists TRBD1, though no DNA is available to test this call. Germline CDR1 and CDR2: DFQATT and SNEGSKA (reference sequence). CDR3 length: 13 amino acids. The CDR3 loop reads CSTPAGTGIGYTF.

CDR3 loop: CASSQRGPEAEAFF. The V gene is TRBV7-6, the J gene TRBJ1-1. Germline V gene lookup returns CDR1 SGHVS and CDR2 FNYEAQ. The CDR3 consists of 14 residues.

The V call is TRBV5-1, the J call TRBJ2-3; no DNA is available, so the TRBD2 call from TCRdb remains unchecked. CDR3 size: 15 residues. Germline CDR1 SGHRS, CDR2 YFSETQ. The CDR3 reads CASNFLAGSTDTQYF.

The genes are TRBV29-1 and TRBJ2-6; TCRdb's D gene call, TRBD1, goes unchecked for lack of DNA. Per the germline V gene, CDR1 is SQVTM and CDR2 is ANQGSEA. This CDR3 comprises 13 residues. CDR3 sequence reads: CSVAGAGANVLTF.

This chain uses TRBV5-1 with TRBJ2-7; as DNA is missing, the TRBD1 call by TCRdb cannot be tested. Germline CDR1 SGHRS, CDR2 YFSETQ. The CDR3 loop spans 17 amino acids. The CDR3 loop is CASSLGFRDRGAHEQYF.

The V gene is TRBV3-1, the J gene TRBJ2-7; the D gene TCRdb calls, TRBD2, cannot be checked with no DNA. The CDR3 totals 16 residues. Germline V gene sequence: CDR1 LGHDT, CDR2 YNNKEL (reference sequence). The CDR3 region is CASSRGAGLAVYEQYF.

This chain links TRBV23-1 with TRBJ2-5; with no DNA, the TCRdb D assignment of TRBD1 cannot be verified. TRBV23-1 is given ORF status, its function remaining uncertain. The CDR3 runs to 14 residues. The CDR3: CASGPRTLQETQYF.

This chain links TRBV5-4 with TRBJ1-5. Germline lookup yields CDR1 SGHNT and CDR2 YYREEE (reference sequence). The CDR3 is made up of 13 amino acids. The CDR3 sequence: CASSPAADQPQHF. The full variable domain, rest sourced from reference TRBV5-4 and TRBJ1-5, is ETGVTQSPTHLIKTRGQQVTLRCSSQSGHNTVSWYQQALGQGPQFIFQYYREEENGRGNFPPRFSGLQFPNYSSELNVNALELDDSALYLCASSPAADQPQHFGDGTRLSIL.

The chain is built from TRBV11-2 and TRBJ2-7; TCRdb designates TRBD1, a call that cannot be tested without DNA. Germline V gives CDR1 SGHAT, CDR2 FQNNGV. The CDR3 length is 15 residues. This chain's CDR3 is CASSLGSRGSYEQYF.

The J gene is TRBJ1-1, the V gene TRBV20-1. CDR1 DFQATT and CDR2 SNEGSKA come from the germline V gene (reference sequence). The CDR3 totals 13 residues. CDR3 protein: CSASGQLNTEAFF.

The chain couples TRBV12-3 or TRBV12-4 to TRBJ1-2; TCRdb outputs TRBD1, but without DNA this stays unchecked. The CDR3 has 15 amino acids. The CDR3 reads CASSLEKGQGYGYTF.

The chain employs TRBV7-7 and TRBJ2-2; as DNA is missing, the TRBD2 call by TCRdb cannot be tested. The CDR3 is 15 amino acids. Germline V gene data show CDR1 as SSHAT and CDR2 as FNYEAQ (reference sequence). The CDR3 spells CASSLKSGRSGELFF.

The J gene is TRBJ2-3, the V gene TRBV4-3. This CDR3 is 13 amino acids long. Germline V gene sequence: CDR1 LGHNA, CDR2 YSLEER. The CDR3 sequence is CASSPMGTDTQYF.

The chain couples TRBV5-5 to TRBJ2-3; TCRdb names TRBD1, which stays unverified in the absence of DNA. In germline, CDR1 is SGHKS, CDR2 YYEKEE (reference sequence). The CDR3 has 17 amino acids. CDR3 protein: CASSLVPGEDSTDTQYF.

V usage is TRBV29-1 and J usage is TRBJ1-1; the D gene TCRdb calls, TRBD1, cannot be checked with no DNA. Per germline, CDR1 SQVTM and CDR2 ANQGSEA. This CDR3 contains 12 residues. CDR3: CSVERGGTEAFF.

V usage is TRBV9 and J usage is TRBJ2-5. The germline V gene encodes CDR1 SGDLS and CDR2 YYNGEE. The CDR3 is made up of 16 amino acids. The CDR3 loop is CASSVGQLSHKETQYF.

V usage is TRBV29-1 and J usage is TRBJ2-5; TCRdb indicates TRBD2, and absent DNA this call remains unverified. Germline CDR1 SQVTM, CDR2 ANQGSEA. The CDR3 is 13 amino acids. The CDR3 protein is CSVESLAGETQYF. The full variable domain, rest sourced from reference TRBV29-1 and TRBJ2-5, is SAVISQKPSRDICQRGTSLTIQCQVDSQVTMMFWYRQQPGQSLTLIATANQGSEATYESGFVIDKFPISRPNLTFSTLTVSNMSPEDSSIYLCSVESLAGETQYFGPGTRLLVL.

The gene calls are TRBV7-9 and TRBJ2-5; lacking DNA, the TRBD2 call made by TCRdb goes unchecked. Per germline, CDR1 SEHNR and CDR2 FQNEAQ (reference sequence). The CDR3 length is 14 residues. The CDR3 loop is CASSAPGRDRTQYF.

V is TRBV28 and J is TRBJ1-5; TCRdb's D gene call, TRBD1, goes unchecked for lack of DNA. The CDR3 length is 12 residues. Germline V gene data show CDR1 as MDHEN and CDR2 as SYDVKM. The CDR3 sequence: CASSPPGWPQHF.

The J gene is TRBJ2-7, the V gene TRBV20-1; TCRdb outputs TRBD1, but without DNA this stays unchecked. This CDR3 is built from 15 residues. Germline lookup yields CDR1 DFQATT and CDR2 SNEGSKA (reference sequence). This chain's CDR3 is CSARESEGGPYEQYF.

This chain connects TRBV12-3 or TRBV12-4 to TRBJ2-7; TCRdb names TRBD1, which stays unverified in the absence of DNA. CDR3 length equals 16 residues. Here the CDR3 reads CASSPGTGWRSYQQYF.